This T cell receptor beta chain emerged from a study of shared clonotypes between healthy human individuals. Overall study context: There were three CD4 naive, three CD4 memory, two CD8 naive and one CD8 memory plates per donor. Broader study findings: The study found about 5% of naive CD4 clonotypes shared across a few donors.

CD4+ cells underwent separation, giving CD45RA+ naive and CD45RA-negative memory subsets. Germline lookup yields CDR1 SGDLS and CDR2 YYNGEE. V dropped 3 bases and J dropped 6 bases, with 16 bases sitting between them. The CDR3 sequence is 15 residues long. Each subset's genomic DNA was shared equally among a number of immunoSEQ plates. The repertoire was sequenced with immunoSEQ multiplex PCR; TCRdb's copy has only in-frame clones and lacks some. The top ten clones hold under 0.65% of a sample with some 1,100,000 clones, approximately 80% of them seen once. Points on this clone: No antigen is known for it.

Sample: memory CD4+ T cells from PBMCs. Subset of the sample: CD45RA-negative fraction. This receptor was identified in a man younger than 30 in good health. Some clones in this sample may be carry-over from other donors' samples. The rearrangement links TRBV9 to TRBJ1-5; possibly TRBD1 for D (6 bases). CDR3: CASSGQGHPGQPQHF. The CDR3 nucleotides are TGTGCCAGCAGCGGGCAGGGACATCCTGGTCAGCCCCAGCATTTT.